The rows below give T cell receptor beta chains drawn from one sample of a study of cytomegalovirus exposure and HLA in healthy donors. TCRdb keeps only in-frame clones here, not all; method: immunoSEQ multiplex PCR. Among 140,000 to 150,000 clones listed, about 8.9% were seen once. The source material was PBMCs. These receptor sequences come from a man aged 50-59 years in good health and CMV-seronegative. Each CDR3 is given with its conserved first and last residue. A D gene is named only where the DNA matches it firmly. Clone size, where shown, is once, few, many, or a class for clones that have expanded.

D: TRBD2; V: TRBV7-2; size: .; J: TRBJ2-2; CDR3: CASSLWAGGITGELFF; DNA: TGTGCCAGCAGCTTATGGGCGGGAGGTATCACCGGGGAGCTGTTTTTT
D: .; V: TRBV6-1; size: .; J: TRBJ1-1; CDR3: CASSNQGRRTEAFF; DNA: TGTGCCAGCAGTAATCAGGGAAGAAGGACTGAAGCTTTCTTT
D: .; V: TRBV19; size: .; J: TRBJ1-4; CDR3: CASSIPTGLSTNEKLFF; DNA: TGTGCCAGTAGTATTCCCACAGGGCTATCAACTAATGAAAAACTGTTTTTT
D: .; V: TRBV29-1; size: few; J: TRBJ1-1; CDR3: CSVELRQGGGAFF; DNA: TGCAGCGTTGAATTAAGGCAGGGCGGGGGTGCTTTCTTT
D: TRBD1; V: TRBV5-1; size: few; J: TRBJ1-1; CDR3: CASSEGQGGTEAFF; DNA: TGCGCCAGCAGCGAAGGACAGGGAGGCACTGAAGCTTTCTTT
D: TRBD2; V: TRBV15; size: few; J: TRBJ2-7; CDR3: CATSTTSGRDEQYF; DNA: TGTGCCACCAGCACCACTAGCGGGAGAGACGAGCAGTACTTC
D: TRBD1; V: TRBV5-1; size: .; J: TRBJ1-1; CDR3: CASSTGRGQGLNTEAFF; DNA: TGCGCCAGCAGCACAGGACGGGGACAGGGGCTAAACACTGAAGCTTTCTTT
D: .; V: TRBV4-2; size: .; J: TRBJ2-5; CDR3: CASSQDMARKETQYF; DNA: TGTGCCAGCAGCCAAGATATGGCGCGGAAAGAGACCCAGTACTTC
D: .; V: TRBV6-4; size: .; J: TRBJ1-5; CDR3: CASSEEISQPQHF; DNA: TGTGCCAGCAGTGAGGAGATCTCTCAGCCCCAGCATTTT
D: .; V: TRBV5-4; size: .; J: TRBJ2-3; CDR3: CASRSGQSTDTQYF; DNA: TGTGCCAGCAGGTCTGGACAGTCCACAGATACGCAGTATTTT
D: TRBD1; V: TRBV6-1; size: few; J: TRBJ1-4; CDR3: CASSASPGQPNEKLFF; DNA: TGTGCCAGCAGTGCCTCACCGGGACAGCCGAATGAAAAACTGTTTTTT
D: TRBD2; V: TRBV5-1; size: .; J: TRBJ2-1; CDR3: CASSLWLAGELANEQFF; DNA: TGCGCCAGCAGCTTGTGGCTAGCGGGAGAACTTGCCAATGAGCAGTTCTTC
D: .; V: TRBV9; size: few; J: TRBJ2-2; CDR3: CASSAGAAANTGELFF; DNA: TGTGCCAGCAGCGCCGGAGCAGCGGCGAACACCGGGGAGCTGTTTTTT
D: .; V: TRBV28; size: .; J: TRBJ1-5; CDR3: CASGILHQPQHF; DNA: TGTGCCTCCGGGATACTACATCAGCCCCAGCATTTT
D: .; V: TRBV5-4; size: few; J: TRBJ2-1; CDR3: CASSLELHDTNEQFF; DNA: TGTGCCAGCAGCTTGGAACTGCATGACACCAATGAGCAGTTCTTC
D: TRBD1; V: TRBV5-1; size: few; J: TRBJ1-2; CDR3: CASSRGQGANYGYTF; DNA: TGCGCCAGCAGCAGGGGACAGGGGGCGAACTATGGCTACACCTTC
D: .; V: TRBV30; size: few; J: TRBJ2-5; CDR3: CAWSVRGPETQYF; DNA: TGTGCCTGGAGTGTAAGGGGCCCTGAGACCCAGTACTTC
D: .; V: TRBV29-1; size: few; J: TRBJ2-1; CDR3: CSVGLGASEQFF; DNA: TGCAGCGTTGGACTAGGCGCCAGCGAGCAGTTCTTC
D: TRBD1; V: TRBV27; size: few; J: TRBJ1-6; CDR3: CASSTPRGRGNSPLHF; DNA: TGTGCCAGCAGTACCCCTAGGGGGCGCGGTAATTCACCCCTCCACTTT
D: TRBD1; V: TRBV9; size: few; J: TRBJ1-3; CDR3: CASSATGDPGNTIYF; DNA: TGTGCCAGCAGCGCCACAGGGGACCCTGGAAACACCATATATTTT
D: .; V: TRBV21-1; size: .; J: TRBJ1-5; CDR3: CASSKGTNLSQPQHF; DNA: TGTGCCAGCAGCAAGGGGACAAATTTGAGTCAGCCCCAGCATTTT
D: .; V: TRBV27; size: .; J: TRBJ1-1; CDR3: CASSSQGSNTEAFF; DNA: TGTGCCAGCAGTAGTCAGGGCTCGAACACTGAAGCTTTCTTT
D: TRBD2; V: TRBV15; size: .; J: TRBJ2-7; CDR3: CATSRTSGGYEQYF; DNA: TGTGCCACCAGCAGGACTAGCGGAGGCTACGAGCAGTACTTC
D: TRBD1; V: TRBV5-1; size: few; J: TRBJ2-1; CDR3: CASTERRDRGYNEQFF; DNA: TGCGCCAGCACAGAGCGCCGGGACAGGGGTTACAATGAGCAGTTCTTC
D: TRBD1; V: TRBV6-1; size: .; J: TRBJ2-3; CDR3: CASSGQGSTDTQYF; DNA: TGTGCCAGCAGTGGACAGGGAAGCACAGATACGCAGTATTTT
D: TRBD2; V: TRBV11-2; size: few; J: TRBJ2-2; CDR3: CASSRTSGRAGELFF; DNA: TGTGCCAGCAGCCGTACTAGCGGGAGAGCCGGGGAGCTGTTTTTT
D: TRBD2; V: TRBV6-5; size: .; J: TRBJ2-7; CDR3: CASSSLGGSTYEQYF; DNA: TGTGCCAGCAGTTCACTCGGGGGGTCAACCTACGAGCAGTACTTC
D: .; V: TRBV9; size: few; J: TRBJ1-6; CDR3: CASRGAVDSPLHF; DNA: TGTGCCAGCAGGGGGGCAGTGGATTCACCCCTCCACTTT
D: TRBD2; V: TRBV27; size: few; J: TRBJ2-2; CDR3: CASSLSPGLAGTNTGELFF; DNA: TGTGCCAGCAGTTTGTCTCCGGGACTAGCGGGGACGAACACCGGGGAGCTGTTTTTT
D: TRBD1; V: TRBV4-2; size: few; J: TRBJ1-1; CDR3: CASSQAVEGAGTEAFF; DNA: TGTGCCAGCAGCCAAGCAGTCGAGGGGGCAGGGACTGAAGCTTTCTTT
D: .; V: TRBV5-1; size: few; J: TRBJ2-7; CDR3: CASSLEPYEQYF; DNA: TGCGCCAGCAGCTTGGAGCCCTACGAGCAGTACTTC
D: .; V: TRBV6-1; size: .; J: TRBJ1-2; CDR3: CASRQNSYGYTF; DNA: TGTGCCAGCAGGCAGAATTCTTATGGCTACACCTTC
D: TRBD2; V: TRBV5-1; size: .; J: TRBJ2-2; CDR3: CASSLTAGGSGELFF; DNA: TGCGCCAGCAGCTTGACCGCGGGGGGATCCGGGGAGCTGTTTTTT
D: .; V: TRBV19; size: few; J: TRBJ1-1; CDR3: CASSRGEAISEAFF; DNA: TGTGCCAGTAGTCGGGGGGAGGCCATCTCTGAAGCTTTCTTT
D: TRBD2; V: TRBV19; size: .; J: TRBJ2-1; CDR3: CASSGGSYNEQFF; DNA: TGTGCCAGTAGCGGGGGGTCCTACAATGAGCAGTTCTTC
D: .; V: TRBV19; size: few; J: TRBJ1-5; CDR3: CASNVAGKIQPQHF; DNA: TGTGCCAGTAACGTTGCAGGGAAAATTCAGCCCCAGCATTTT
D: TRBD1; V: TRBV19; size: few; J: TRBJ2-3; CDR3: CASSLNRGPDTQYF; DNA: TGTGCCAGTAGTCTGAACAGGGGGCCAGATACGCAGTATTTT
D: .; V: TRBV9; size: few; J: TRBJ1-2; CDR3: CASSVETGHYGYTF; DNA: TGTGCCAGCAGCGTAGAAACAGGGCACTATGGCTACACCTTC
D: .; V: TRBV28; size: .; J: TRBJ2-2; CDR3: CASSLGQNTGELFF; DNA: TGTGCCAGCAGTTTAGGACAGAACACCGGGGAGCTGTTTTTT
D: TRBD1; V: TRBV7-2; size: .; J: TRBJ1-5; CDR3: CASSYRGSGNQPQHF; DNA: TGTGCCAGCAGCTACAGGGGTTCAGGCAATCAGCCCCAGCATTTT
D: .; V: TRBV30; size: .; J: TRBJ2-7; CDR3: CAWSVLSGVDEQYF; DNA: TGTGCCTGGAGTGTACTTAGCGGAGTGGACGAGCAGTACTTC
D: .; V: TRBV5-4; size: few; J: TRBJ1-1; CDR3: CASSLLQGRGTEAFF; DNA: TGTGCCAGCAGCTTGTTACAGGGAAGGGGCACTGAAGCTTTCTTT
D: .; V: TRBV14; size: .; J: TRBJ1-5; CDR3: CASSQREAGNQPQHF; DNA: TGCGCCAGCAGCCAACGGGAAGCGGGTAATCAGCCCCAGCATTTT
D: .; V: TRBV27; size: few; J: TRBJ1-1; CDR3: CASSPQDSIPAEAFF; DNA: TGTGCCAGCAGTCCCCAAGACAGTATCCCAGCTGAAGCTTTCTTT
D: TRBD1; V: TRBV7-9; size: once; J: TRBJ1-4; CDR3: CASSSDRQGRREKLFF; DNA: TGTGCCAGCAGCTCCGATCGACAGGGGAGGCGAGAAAAACTGTTTTTT
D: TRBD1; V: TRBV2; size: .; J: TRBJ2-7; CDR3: CASSQQGTDSYEQYF; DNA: TGTGCCAGCAGTCAACAGGGGACGGATAGCTACGAGCAGTACTTC
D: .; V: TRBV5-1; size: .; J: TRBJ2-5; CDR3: CASSLGGPPETQYF; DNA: TGCGCCAGCAGCCTTGGGGGCCCCCCGGAGACCCAGTACTTC
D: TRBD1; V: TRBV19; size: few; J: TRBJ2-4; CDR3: CASSPRQGSSNIQYF; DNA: TGTGCCAGTAGCCCACGACAGGGGAGTTCGAACATTCAGTACTTC
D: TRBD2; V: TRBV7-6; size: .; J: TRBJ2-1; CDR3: CASSSLLTSGIPSYNEQFF; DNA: TGTGCCAGCAGCTCCCTTCTGACTAGCGGGATACCCTCCTACAATGAGCAGTTCTTC
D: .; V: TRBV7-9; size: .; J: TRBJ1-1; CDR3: CASSLGDSPRGAFF; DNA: TGTGCCAGCAGCTTAGGTGACAGCCCGCGGGGGGCTTTCTTT
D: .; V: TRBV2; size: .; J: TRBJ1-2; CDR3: CASRGVGTYYGYTF; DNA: TGTGCCAGCAGGGGCGTTGGAACCTATTATGGCTACACCTTC
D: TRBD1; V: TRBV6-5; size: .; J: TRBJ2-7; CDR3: CASSYSGQMPYEQYF; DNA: TGTGCCAGCAGTTACTCGGGACAGATGCCCTACGAGCAGTACTTC
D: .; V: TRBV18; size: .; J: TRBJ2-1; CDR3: CASSQTRATNNEQFF; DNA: TGTGCCAGCTCACAAACTAGGGCCACTAACAATGAGCAGTTCTTC
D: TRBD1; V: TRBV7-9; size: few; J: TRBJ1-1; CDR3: CASSGRGQGTEAFF; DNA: TGTGCCAGCAGCGGTCGGGGACAGGGAACTGAAGCTTTCTTT
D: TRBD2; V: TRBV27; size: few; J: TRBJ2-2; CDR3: CASSLFLELATNTGELFF; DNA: TGTGCCAGCAGTTTATTCCTGGAACTAGCGACGAACACCGGGGAGCTGTTTTTT
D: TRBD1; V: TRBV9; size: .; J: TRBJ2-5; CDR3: CASSPGTGSSKETQYF; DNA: TGTGCCAGCAGCCCTGGGACAGGGAGCTCTAAAGAGACCCAGTACTTC
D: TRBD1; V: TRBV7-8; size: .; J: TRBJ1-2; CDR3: CASSDGQGGDGYTF; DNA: TGTGCCAGCAGCGATGGACAGGGCGGGGATGGCTACACCTTC
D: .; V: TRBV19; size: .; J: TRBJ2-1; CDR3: CASSTSSSYNEQFF; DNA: TGTGCCAGTAGTACTTCCAGCTCCTACAATGAGCAGTTCTTC
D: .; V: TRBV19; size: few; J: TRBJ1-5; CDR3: CASSPSPVDQPQHF; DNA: TGTGCCAGTAGTCCTTCCCCCGTAGATCAGCCCCAGCATTTT
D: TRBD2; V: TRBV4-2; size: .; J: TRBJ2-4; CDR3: CASSQDGTRGVNIQYF; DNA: TGTGCCAGCAGCCAAGATGGGACTAGGGGTGTGAACATTCAGTACTTC